The 16 T cell receptor beta chains below come from one sample, sequenced in a study of blood T cell repertoires in COVID-19. Clones were read by immunoSEQ multiplex PCR, and TCRdb kept only the in-frame ones, dropping some. The table includes about 670,000 clones, 85% to 90% detected once. The sequenced material came from peripheral blood. Receptors were obtained from a woman in her late teens or twenties with acute or convalescent COVID-19.

The chain employs TRBV6-6 and TRBJ1-1; weak D call: TRBD1 (5 bases). The CDR3 extends over 16 amino acids. Germline CDR1 MNHNY, CDR2 SVGAGI (reference sequence). Trimming took off 0 bases at V and 1 base at J, with 12 bases between the two ends. The DNA for the CDR3 is TGTGCCAGCAGTTACTCGGCCCCTGGGGCGAACACTGAAGCTTTCTTT. Protein sequence: CASSYSAPGANTEAFF.

V and J are TRBV9 and TRBJ1-6, with no clear D. V lost 4 bases and J 4 bases, leaving 9 bases between the germline ends. The germline gives CDR1 SGDLS, CDR2 YYNGEE. This CDR3 region has 14 residues. The CDR3 DNA is TGTGCCAGCAGCCGAGAGGGATATAATTCACCCCTCCACTTT. Protein: CASSREGYNSPLHF. Full variable domain (rest looked up from reference TRBV9 and TRBJ1-6): DSGVTQTPKHLITATGQRVTLRCSPRSGDLSVYWYQQSLDQGLQFLIQYYNGEERAKGNILERFSAQQFPDLHSELNLSSLELGDSALYFCASSREGYNSPLHFGNGTRLTVT.

The rearrangement links TRBV13 to TRBJ2-2, with 9 bases lining up with TRBD2. This CDR3 has 18 amino acids. With 5 bases clipped from V and 2 bases from J, the junction kept 12 bases outside the gene matches. CDR1 is PRHDT and CDR2 is FYEKMQ in the germline V gene (reference sequence). The DNA of the CDR3 is TGTGCCAGCAGCCCACCCCCGGAGCGGGGGGTCAACACCGGGGAGCTGTTTTTT. As protein: CASSPPPERGVNTGELFF.

The chain employs TRBV3-1 (or the pseudogene TRBV3-2) and TRBJ2-4, with D perhaps matching TRBD2 (7 bases). In germline, CDR1 is LGHDT, CDR2 YNNKEL (reference sequence). CDR3 length equals 16 residues. Trimming cost V 4 bases and J 9 bases, with 22 bases left between them. The CDR3 sequence: CASSRGGHPPQSIQYF. CDR3 coding DNA: TGTGCCAGCAGCCGGGGGGGGCATCCCCCTCAGAGCATTCAGTACTTC.

V usage is TRBV5-6 and J usage is TRBJ2-5; 11 bases agree with TRBD1. Germline V gene data show CDR1 as SGHDT and CDR2 as YYEEEE. V lost 6 bases, J lost 7 bases, and 14 bases stayed unmatched. The CDR3 sequence is 16 residues long. The CDR3 DNA sequence: TGTGCCAGCACTTCCGGTCCGGGACAGGGGGGACGGACCCAGTACTTC. This translates into CASTSGPGQGGRTQYF. Drawing the rest from reference TRBV5-6 and TRBJ2-5, the complete variable domain is DAGVTQSPTHLIKTRGQQVTLRCSPKSGHDTVSWYQQALGQGPQFIFQYYEEEERQRGNFPDRFSGHQFPNYSSELNVNALLLGDSALYLCASTSGPGQGGRTQYFGPGTRLLVL.

This clone turned up a few times. V gene TRBV10-2 combines with J gene TRBJ1-2, with TRBD1 as a possible D gene (6 bases). The V and J ends lost 8 bases and 2 bases respectively, with 12 bases between them. Germline CDR1 reads WSHSY; CDR2 reads SAAADI. The CDR3 loop spans 13 amino acids. The CDR3 region is CASSKDSNYGYTF. The DNA of the CDR3 is TGCGCCAGCTCTAAGGACAGCAACTATGGCTACACCTTC.

The chain links TRBV19 to TRBJ2-3; D gene unclear. CDR1 LNHDA and CDR2 SQIVND come from the germline V gene (reference sequence). This CDR3 has 12 residues. V lost 5 bases and J lost 4, with 7 bases in between. CDR3 DNA sequence: TGTGCCAGTAGTCCGTTATCAGATACGCAGTATTTT. It yields the protein CASSPLSDTQYF.

This rearrangement joins TRBV29-1 to TRBJ2-1, with 9 bases fitting TRBD1. CDR1 and CDR2 from the germline V gene are SQVTM and ANQGSEA. The CDR3 has 14 amino acids. After removal of 6 bases from V and 11 bases from J, the junction contained 14 bases not matched to a gene. CDR3 bases: TGCAGCGTAGAGGGAGCGGGGACAGGGAGCAAGCAGTTCTTC. This gives the protein CSVEGAGTGSKQFF.

This clone was seen just once. DNA for the CDR3: TGTGCCAGCTCACCTACAAATGAGGGTGGCTACACCTTC. It yields the protein CASSPTNEGGYTF. The V and J genes are TRBV18 and TRBJ1-2; D ambiguous. Trimming pared 3 bases from V and 7 bases from J, leaving 12 bases between. CDR1 KGHSH and CDR2 LQKENI come from the germline V gene. The CDR3 has 13 amino acids.

The chain carries TRBV6-1 and TRBJ2-6; TRBD1 agrees at 9 bases. Looked up from germline, CDR1 is MNHNS and CDR2 is SASEGT. The CDR3 is made up of 17 amino acids. V was pared by 4 bases and J by 2 bases, with 6 bases of the junction left unmatched. The CDR3: CASSVDRGNTGANVLTF. The CDR3 coding sequence is TGTGCCAGCAGTGTGGACAGGGGAAATACTGGGGCCAACGTCCTGACTTTC.

The rearrangement joins TRBV27 to TRBJ2-7, with a weak D call TRBD2 (6 bases). Trimming took 6 bases from V and 0 from J, leaving 12 bases between them. Germline CDR1 reads MNHEY; CDR2 reads SMNVEV (reference sequence). The CDR3 is 14 amino acids. CDR3 in amino acids: CASRRGLSSYEQYF. In DNA form, the CDR3 reads TGTGCCAGCAGGCGGGGATTGAGCTCCTACGAGCAGTACTTC.

The chain is built from TRBV11-3 and TRBJ1-2; D is perhaps TRBD1 (6 bases). Trimming cost V 4 bases and J 3 bases, with 12 bases left between them. This CDR3 spans 14 amino acids. The germline V gene encodes CDR1 SGHNT and CDR2 YENEEA. The CDR3 protein is CASSSGQYYYGYTF. CDR3 in DNA: TGTGCCAGCAGCTCTGGACAGTATTACTATGGCTACACCTTC.

The chain couples TRBV19 to TRBJ2-7; 9 bases are a match to TRBD1. This CDR3 spans 13 amino acids. CDR1 and CDR2 from the germline V gene are LNHDA and SQIVND (reference sequence). V dropped 6 bases and J dropped 3; count of bases not matched to a gene: 3. CDR3 region: CASSRDRDYEQYF. The CDR3 DNA sequence: TGTGCCAGTAGCCGGGACAGGGACTACGAGCAGTACTTC.

The chain links TRBV6-2 or TRBV6-3 to TRBJ2-7; D is unclear. This CDR3 region has 14 residues. Trimming took 1 base from V and 2 from J, leaving 9 bases between them. The germline gives CDR1 MNHEY, CDR2 SVGEGT. Here the CDR3 DNA reads TGTGCCAGCAGTTACTGGTCACAGACCTACGAGCAGTACTTC. Protein product: CASSYWSQTYEQYF.

The gene calls are TRBV28 and TRBJ2-3, with 8 nucleotides matching TRBD1. The germline V gene encodes CDR1 MDHEN and CDR2 SYDVKM. The CDR3 contains 14 residues. The V gene end was trimmed by 5 bases and the J gene end by 5 bases; junction bases not matched to a gene: 6. CDR3 sequence (DNA): TGTGCCAGCAGTGAGGACAGGGAAGGAGATACGCAGTATTTT. It encodes CASSEDREGDTQYF.

This clone was seen only once. This chain links TRBV5-5 with TRBJ1-2; TRBD1 might be the D (5 bases). Germline V lookup: CDR1 SGHKS, CDR2 YYEKEE (reference sequence). This CDR3 region has 15 residues. Trimming pared 2 bases from V and 4 bases from J, leaving 15 bases between. This CDR3 is CASSLGAGPSYGYTF. CDR3 coding DNA: TGTGCCAGCAGCTTAGGGGCAGGGCCTAGCTATGGCTACACCTTC. Combining the CDR3 with reference TRBV5-5 and TRBJ1-2 gives the whole variable domain DAGVTQSPTHLIKTRGQQVTLRCSPISGHKSVSWYQQVLGQGPQFIFQYYEKEERGRGNFPDRFSARQFPNYSSELNVNALLLGDSALYLCASSLGAGPSYGYTFGSGTRLTVV.